The 29 T cell receptor beta chains reported below all come from one sample, sequenced in a study of molecular identifiers for immune sequencing clone quantification. TCRdb called the PCR reads again in MiXCR, with one record for every CDR3 protein. The data show about 640,000 distinct CDR3 sequences, 20% seen once. Sequences were obtained from naive CD8+ T cells from blood, with Jurkat cell RNA spiked in. Subset in this sample: FACS-sorted CD8+CD4-CCR7+CD45RA+ naive T cells. These receptors originate from a human donor in good health. Some libraries in this study had Jurkat cell RNA spiked in.

This chain joins TRBV6-6 and TRBJ1-2; D call uncertain. CDR1 is MNHNY, CDR2 SVGAGI, per germline (reference sequence). This CDR3 spans 14 amino acids. V was cut by 2 bases and J by 6 bases, with 13 bases left in between. For the CDR3, the DNA is TGTGCCAGCAGTTACAGAAGCGTAAAGGATGGCTACACCTTC. This encodes CASSYRSVKDGYTF.

This clonotype was observed many times. This rearrangement joins TRBV19 to TRBJ1-5; D possibly corresponds to TRBD1 (6 bases). Trimming took 1 base from V and 1 from J, leaving 11 bases between them. The CDR3 totals 16 residues. CDR1 and CDR2 from the germline V gene are LNHDA and SQIVND (reference sequence). CDR3 DNA sequence: TGTGCCAGTAGTATAGTGGGGGGCATGAGCAATCAGCCCCAGCATTTT. The encoded protein is CASSIVGGMSNQPQHF.

The rearrangement links TRBV30 to TRBJ2-3, with a weak D call TRBD2 (5 bases). CDR3 length: 15 residues. Trimming removed 0 bases at V and 3 bases at J, with 13 bases between. Germline V lookup: CDR1 GTSNPN, CDR2 SVGIG (reference sequence). The CDR3 region is CAWSVSSMATDTQYF. For the CDR3, the DNA is TGTGCCTGGAGTGTATCTAGCATGGCTACAGATACGCAGTATTTT.

The J gene is TRBJ2-1, the V gene TRBV20-1; the match to TRBD1 covers 12 bases. Germline-derived CDR1 and CDR2 are DFQATT and SNEGSKA (reference sequence). The CDR3 has 15 residues. V gave up 3 bases and J gave up 6 bases; unmatched junction bases: 6. CDR3 in DNA: TGCAGTGCTAGTGTTGGGACAGGGGGCCCCAATGAGCAGTTCTTC. This sequence encodes CSASVGTGGPNEQFF.

The table lists this clonotype with a few counts. The chain couples TRBV4-1 to TRBJ1-3; perhaps TRBD1 as D (6 bases). Per the germline V gene, CDR1 is MGHRA and CDR2 is YSYEKL. Trimming stripped 1 base from V and 12 bases from J, with 19 bases between. The CDR3 is made up of 15 amino acids. CDR3 DNA sequence: TGCGCCAGCAGCCAAGCCGAGACTCCAGGGGCCGACATATATTTT. Translation: CASSQAETPGADIYF.

The table lists this clonotype with many counts. The chain combines TRBV27 with TRBJ1-4; no clear D gene. Trimming removed 4 bases from V and 12 bases from J, with 18 bases in between. The CDR3 extends over 14 amino acids. Germline lookup yields CDR1 MNHEY and CDR2 SMNVEV (reference sequence). CDR3: CASSSKGWREELFF. CDR3 DNA: TGTGCCAGCAGTTCAAAGGGTTGGAGGGAGGAACTGTTTTTT.

V usage is TRBV9 and J usage is TRBJ2-1; no clear D. The ends were cut back, 0 bases at V and 7 bases at J, with 5 bases in the middle. Germline CDR1 is SGDLS and CDR2 is YYNGEE. There are 12 residues in the CDR3. The CDR3 DNA sequence: TGTGCCAGCAGCGTAGTGGAGAATGAGCAGTTCTTC. This encodes CASSVVENEQFF.

This clonotype was counted between two and nine times. It may be a read error: a sequence one base away is much more abundant. The chain recombines TRBV14 with TRBJ2-5; 7 nucleotides align to TRBD1. From germline, CDR1 is SGHDN and CDR2 FVKESK. This CDR3 region has 14 residues. V shed 4 bases and J 3 bases; nucleotides not matched to a gene: 5. The CDR3 reads CASSPRDREETQYF. Written as DNA, the CDR3 is TGTGCCAGCAGCCCAAGGGACAGAGAAGAGACCCAGTACTTC.

This chain uses TRBV30 with TRBJ2-2; weak D call: TRBD1 (6 bases). This CDR3 spans 17 amino acids. The V end was cut by 2 bases, the J end by 4 bases, with 20 bases between. Germline lookup yields CDR1 GTSNPN and CDR2 SVGIG (reference sequence). CDR3 in DNA: TGTGCCTGGAGTAAAGGACAGAGATCGGTGAGCACCGGGGAGCTGTTTTTT. As protein: CAWSKGQRSVSTGELFF.

This rearrangement joins TRBV6-2 or TRBV6-3 to TRBJ1-1; a weak D match, TRBD1 (5 bases). Germline assignment: CDR1 MNHEY and CDR2 SVGEGT. The CDR3 consists of 14 residues. The V end was cut by 2 bases, the J end by 3 bases, with 10 bases between. The CDR3 loop reads CASSYIWGDTEAFF. The CDR3 DNA sequence: TGTGCCAGCAGTTACATCTGGGGGGACACTGAAGCTTTCTTT.

This clonotype has at least ten counts. The V call is TRBV20-1, the J call TRBJ2-5, with 11 bases fitting TRBD2. CDR1 and CDR2 from the germline V gene are DFQATT and SNEGSKA (reference sequence). CDR3 length: 17 amino acids. The ends lost 3 bases at V and 0 bases at J; junction bases unmatched: 9. CDR3 protein: CSASMTSGAYYQETQYF. For the CDR3, the DNA is TGCAGTGCTAGCATGACTAGCGGGGCCTATTACCAAGAGACCCAGTACTTC.

This clonotype has a count of ten or more. The chain joins TRBV6-2 or TRBV6-3 to TRBJ1-5; 7 bases map to TRBD1. The germline V gene encodes CDR1 MNHEY and CDR2 SVGEGT. V gave up 7 bases and J gave up 7 bases; unmatched junction bases: 4. The CDR3 totals 12 residues. The CDR3 nucleotides read TGTGCCAGCAACCCACAGGGGCAGCCCCAGCATTTT. It yields the protein CASNPQGQPQHF.

The V gene is TRBV2, the J gene TRBJ1-3, with D uncertain. Germline V gene sequence: CDR1 SNHLY, CDR2 FYNNEI. Trimming shortened V by 2 bases and J by 4 bases, and 15 bases separated the two germline ends. CDR3 size: 16 residues. The CDR3 bases are TGTGCCAGCAGTGAAACGGTCAGTCCCTCGGGAAACACCATATATTTT. Translation gives CASSETVSPSGNTIYF.

Points on this clonotype: Being one base from a much bigger clone, this may be a read error. The gene calls are TRBV4-1 and TRBJ1-1; no firm D call. Germline-derived CDR1 and CDR2 are MGHRA and YSYEKL. CDR3 length: 15 residues. CDR3 sequence reads: CASSPSGGMGTEALF. The DNA for the CDR3 is TGCGCCAGCAGCCCTTCGGGAGGTATGGGCACTGAAGCTCTCTTT.

The J gene is TRBJ2-5, the V gene TRBV3-1; no clear D. Trimming left V 5 bases short and J 5 bases short, with 18 bases between. Per germline, CDR1 LGHDT and CDR2 YNNKEL (reference sequence). The CDR3 is made up of 15 amino acids. The CDR3 loop reads CASSSTPLAQETQYF. CDR3 coding DNA: TGTGCCAGCAGCTCAACTCCTTTAGCCCAGGAGACCCAGTACTTC.

This clonotype occurred many times. This rearrangement joins TRBV7-9 to TRBJ1-6; unclear D gene. CDR1 and CDR2 (germline): SEHNR, FQNEAQ (reference sequence). Trimming pared 4 bases from V and 2 bases from J, leaving 18 bases between. The CDR3 is 18 residues long. The CDR3: CASSSSLVGITYNSPLHF. The CDR3 bases are TGTGCCAGCAGCTCCTCCCTGGTGGGGATAACCTATAATTCACCCCTCCACTTT.

There are many counts of this clonotype. This chain connects TRBV29-1 to TRBJ2-7; 11 bases agree with TRBD1. The CDR3 runs to 14 residues. V shed 6 bases, J shed 5 bases, and the junction held 9 bases outside the gene matches. Germline lookup yields CDR1 SQVTM and CDR2 ANQGSEA. The CDR3 protein is CSVDKGTGGNEQYF. DNA of the CDR3: TGCAGCGTAGATAAGGGGACAGGGGGAAACGAGCAGTACTTC.

This clonotype was observed at least ten times. The chain employs TRBV6-5 and TRBJ2-5, with 8 bases that match TRBD2. V gave up 0 bases and J gave up 2 bases; unmatched junction bases: 5. This CDR3 contains 16 residues. Looked up from germline, CDR1 is MNHEY and CDR2 is SVGAGI. The CDR3 is CASSYSPGGSQETQYF. The CDR3 DNA reads TGTGCCAGCAGTTACTCGCCGGGGGGGAGTCAAGAGACCCAGTACTTC.

The table lists this clonotype with a few counts. A junction end diverges from the germline sequence, so it may reflect a read error. This chain links TRBV6-4 with TRBJ1-1, with D uncertain. The CDR3 has 21 amino acids. The V gene's germline CDR1 is MRHNA and CDR2 SNTAGT. CDR3 nucleotide sequence: TGTGCCAGCACTGACTATGGGATCCCCCGCGAGTTGTCCCCCCGTAAGATAGAAGCTTTCTTT. Amino acid sequence: CASTDYGIPRELSPRKIEAFF.

Concerning this clonotype itself: At one end the junction does not follow the germline gene, possibly because of a read error. J is TRBJ2-7 and V is TRBV7-8; 13 bases fit TRBD2. The germline V gene encodes CDR1 SGHVS and CDR2 FQNEAQ. This CDR3 has 15 residues. The CDR3 nucleotides read TGTGCCAGCAGCGAAAGACTAGCGGGGGGCTACAAGCAGTACTTC. Its protein is CASSERLAGGYKQYF.

This clonotype was counted at least ten times. The rearrangement links TRBV4-3 to TRBJ1-1; the D is unclear. Germline V lookup: CDR1 LGHNA, CDR2 YSLEER. V was clipped by 0 bases and J by 4 bases, with 15 bases between them. This CDR3 has 16 residues. CDR3 region: CASSQDAQTGRTEAFF. Here the CDR3 DNA reads TGCGCCAGCAGCCAAGATGCCCAGACGGGTCGCACTGAAGCTTTCTTT.

There are a few counts of this clonotype. The gene calls are TRBV4-2 and TRBJ1-2; unclear D gene. V was cut by 4 bases and J by 3 bases, with 9 bases left in between. The germline V gene encodes CDR1 LGHNA and CDR2 YNFKEQ. The CDR3 is 13 amino acids. For the CDR3, the DNA is TGTGCCAGCAGCCGTGGATTGCACTATGGCTACACCTTC. Translating it yields CASSRGLHYGYTF.

In this sample, this clonotype turned up a few times. This chain uses TRBV7-9 with TRBJ2-3; D not certain. Germline loops: CDR1 SEHNR, CDR2 FQNEAQ (reference sequence). The CDR3 extends over 16 amino acids. V was trimmed by 5 bases and J by 4 bases, leaving 19 bases between them. The CDR3 reads CASSPILEIKSDTQYF. The CDR3 region has the DNA TGTGCCAGCAGCCCGATCTTAGAAATCAAGTCAGATACGCAGTATTTT.

This clonotype was picked up many times. The chain combines TRBV6-6 with TRBJ1-1; no clear D gene. Between the trimmed V and J ends, which lost 2 bases and 6 bases, there was a span of 13 bases. This CDR3 region has 14 residues. Germline V gives CDR1 MNHNY, CDR2 SVGAGI (reference sequence). The CDR3 sequence: CASSYGPGLAEAFF. As DNA, the CDR3 is TGTGCCAGCAGTTACGGCCCCGGCCTGGCTGAAGCTTTCTTT.

This clonotype was counted ten times or more. The CDR3 is CSVGGGDRTVTEAFF. The CDR3 nucleotides read TGCAGCGTTGGGGGAGGGGACAGGACTGTCACTGAAGCTTTCTTT. V gene TRBV29-1 combines with J gene TRBJ1-1; the match to TRBD1 covers 8 bases. CDR1 SQVTM and CDR2 ANQGSEA come from the germline V gene. Trimming at V came to 4 bases and at J to 4 bases, leaving 11 bases not matched to a gene. The CDR3 covers 15 residues. Using reference TRBV29-1 and TRBJ1-1 for the parts outside the CDR3, the full variable domain is SAVISQKPSRDICQRGTSLTIQCQVDSQVTMMFWYRQQPGQSLTLIATANQGSEATYESGFVIDKFPISRPNLTFSTLTVSNMSPEDSSIYLCSVGGGDRTVTEAFFGQGTRLTVV.

Of note for this clonotype: Possible read error: a much larger clone is one base away. V and J are TRBV29-1 and TRBJ2-7; D unclear. V was pared by 4 bases and J by 0 bases, with 10 bases between. Germline CDR1 SQVTM, CDR2 ANQGSEA. The CDR3 is 13 residues long. This CDR3 reads CSVVPQHSYEQYF. The DNA for the CDR3 is TGCAGCGTTGTGCCCCAGCACTCCTACGAGCAGTACTTC.

In its sample, this clonotype was seen many times. The chain combines TRBV27 with TRBJ2-2; 14 bases are a match to TRBD2. The length of the CDR3 is 18 residues. The germline V gene has CDR1 MNHEY and CDR2 SMNVEV (reference sequence). V lost 0 bases, J lost 7 bases, and 7 bases stayed unmatched. The chain's CDR3 is CASSLSSGTSGRDGELFF. The CDR3 DNA follows: TGTGCCAGCAGTTTATCGAGCGGGACTAGCGGGAGAGACGGGGAGCTGTTTTTT.

The rearrangement joins TRBV7-9 to TRBJ1-1; the D is unclear. V gave up 5 bases and J gave up 5 bases, with 9 bases separating them. CDR3 length equals 12 residues. Germline loops: CDR1 SEHNR, CDR2 FQNEAQ (reference sequence). As DNA, the CDR3 is TGTGCCAGCAGCCCAGCAATGACTGAAGCTTTCTTT. This gives the protein CASSPAMTEAFF.

This chain connects TRBV24-1 to TRBJ2-1; 10 bases agree with TRBD1. This CDR3 has 17 residues. The germline gives CDR1 KGHDR, CDR2 SFDVKD. The junction had 13 bases not matched to a gene; V was cut back by 12 bases and J by 0 bases. For the CDR3, the DNA is TGTGCCCCCCCCGGGACAGGGGCCCTCTTCTCCTACAATGAGCAGTTCTTC. Translated, it gives CAPPGTGALFSYNEQFF.